What follows are 18 T cell receptor beta chains derived from one specimen sequenced in a study of T cell changes during pregnancy in multiple sclerosis. The repertoire was sequenced with immunoSEQ multiplex PCR; TCRdb's copy has only in-frame clones and lacks some. The sample carries about 87,000 clones, approximately 92% recorded once. Sequencing was performed on peripheral blood, taken in the third trimester of pregnancy. All receptors derive from a female donor in good health, enrolled as a control in a pregnancy study.

This chain connects TRBV19 to TRBJ2-6; the D gene is possibly TRBD1 (5 bases). The germline V gene encodes CDR1 LNHDA and CDR2 SQIVND (reference sequence). There are 15 residues in the CDR3. Trimming stripped 4 bases from V and 8 bases from J, with 15 bases between. The CDR3 DNA reads TGTGCCAGTAGTAGAACACAGGTCCCCACCAACGTCCTGACTTTC. Amino acids: CASSRTQVPTNVLTF.

The CDR3 bases are TGTGCCAGCAGTGAGAGGGGGTCTAAGGGAGCTTTCTTT. Translating gives CASSERGSKGAFF. This rearrangement joins TRBV2 to TRBJ1-1, with D perhaps TRBD1 (6 bases). V was clipped by 3 bases and J by 10 bases, with 15 bases between them. Germline values: CDR1 SNHLY, CDR2 FYNNEI. This CDR3 is built from 13 residues.

The chain has TRBV4-1 and TRBJ1-1; D perhaps matches TRBD1 (6 bases). CDR1 and CDR2 (germline): MGHRA, YSYEKL. The CDR3 extends over 12 amino acids. Trimming removed 0 bases from V and 13 bases from J, with 12 bases in between. CDR3 in amino acids: CASSQDRDTGFF. CDR3 bases: TGCGCCAGCAGCCAAGACCGGGACACAGGTTTCTTT.

The V call is TRBV7-9, the J call TRBJ1-1; 8 bases match TRBD1. There are 14 residues in the CDR3. CDR1 and CDR2 (germline): SEHNR, FQNEAQ (reference sequence). The ends lost 11 bases at V and 3 bases at J; junction bases unmatched: 11. CDR3 protein: CAAGQGNGDTEAFF. CDR3 bases: TGTGCCGCTGGACAGGGTAATGGTGACACTGAAGCTTTCTTT.

V usage is TRBV7-9 and J usage is TRBJ2-7, with 7 bases matching TRBD2. V gave up 0 bases and J gave up 2 bases; unmatched junction bases: 1. The V gene's germline CDR1 is SEHNR and CDR2 FQNEAQ (reference sequence). The CDR3 is 14 amino acids. CDR3 sequence (DNA): TGTGCCAGCAGCTTAGCGGGGAGGGCCTACGAGCAGTACTTC. It yields the protein CASSLAGRAYEQYF.

V usage is TRBV5-4 and J usage is TRBJ1-4; tentative D call: TRBD1 (6 bases). The CDR3 runs 15 residues. Per germline, CDR1 SGHNT and CDR2 YYREEE (reference sequence). Trimming cost V 3 bases and J 4 bases, with 13 bases left between them. The CDR3: CASSYGQNNNEKLFF. The CDR3 DNA is TGTGCCAGCAGCTATGGACAGAACAATAATGAAAAACTGTTTTTT.

The gene calls are TRBV7-9 and TRBJ2-5; D is ambiguous. The CDR3 runs to 15 residues. Per the germline V gene, CDR1 is SEHNR and CDR2 is FQNEAQ (reference sequence). Trimming removed 4 bases at V and 2 bases at J, with 14 bases between. The CDR3: CASSSPLTDQETQYF. In DNA form, the CDR3 reads TGTGCCAGCAGCTCCCCGCTTACAGATCAAGAGACCCAGTACTTC.

The chain is built from TRBV2 and TRBJ1-2, with D unresolved. The germline V gene encodes CDR1 SNHLY and CDR2 FYNNEI. The CDR3 consists of 14 residues. V lost 7 bases and J 3 bases, leaving 15 bases between the germline ends. The CDR3 region has the DNA TGTGCCAGCAAGGGAGAGTCAGGAGACTATGGCTACACCTTC. The encoded protein is CASKGESGDYGYTF.

This chain connects TRBV5-1 to TRBJ1-2; TRBD1 agrees at 8 bases. CDR1 is SGHRS, CDR2 YFSETQ, per germline. The CDR3 runs 13 residues. The V segment lost 5 bases and the J segment 4 bases; nucleotides outside the gene matches: 4. CDR3 region: CASSDTGGYGYTF. In DNA form, the CDR3 reads TGCGCCAGCAGTGACACAGGGGGCTATGGCTACACCTTC.

The chain has TRBV6-5 and TRBJ2-7, with D maybe TRBD2 (6 bases). The CDR3 extends over 13 amino acids. V was shortened by 6 bases and J by 7 bases, with 16 bases between the two germline ends. Per the germline V gene, CDR1 is MNHEY and CDR2 is SVGAGI. CDR3: CASSPGPGGEQYF. The CDR3 nucleotides read TGTGCCAGCAGCCCCGGGCCTGGGGGGGAGCAGTACTTC.

This rearrangement joins TRBV5-1 to TRBJ1-3; 7 bases are shared with TRBD1. The CDR3 totals 14 residues. Germline assignment: CDR1 SGHRS and CDR2 YFSETQ. The ends lost 8 bases at V and 2 bases at J; junction bases unmatched: 7. The CDR3 protein is CASSGGGTGNTIYF. Written as DNA, the CDR3 is TGCGCCAGTTCCGGAGGGGGCACTGGAAACACCATATATTTT.

This clone was seen only once. The same CDR3 is also encoded by other DNA sequences in this sample. The chain has TRBV18 and TRBJ2-7; 10 bases match TRBD1. V lost 4 bases, J lost 0 bases, and 3 bases stayed unmatched. Germline V CDR1 and CDR2: KGHSH, LQKENI. This CDR3 comprises 15 residues. CDR3 protein: CASSQGTGASYEQYF. DNA of the CDR3: TGTGCCAGCTCACAGGGGACAGGGGCCTCCTACGAGCAGTACTTC.

The chain employs TRBV7-9 and TRBJ1-2, with no clear D. The CDR3 extends over 14 amino acids. Germline V gives CDR1 SEHNR, CDR2 FQNEAQ (reference sequence). Trimming pared 5 bases from V and 0 bases from J, leaving 10 bases between. DNA of the CDR3: TGTGCCAGCAGCAGAGGCCTACCTAACTATGGCTACACCTTC. This encodes CASSRGLPNYGYTF.

The V call is TRBV5-1, the J call TRBJ2-3; the D is unclear. The CDR3 covers 14 residues. Trimming took off 3 bases at V and 0 bases at J, with 8 bases between the two ends. CDR1 is SGHRS, CDR2 YFSETQ, per germline. The CDR3: CASSSPSSTDTQYF. CDR3 nucleotides: TGCGCCAGCAGCTCCCCCTCTAGCACAGATACGCAGTATTTT.

The genes are TRBV28 and TRBJ1-1, with TRBD1 identical over 7 bases. The CDR3 contains 15 residues. With V trimmed by 6 bases and J by 7 bases, 14 bases remained unmatched. Germline V gene sequence: CDR1 MDHEN, CDR2 SYDVKM. CDR3 nucleotide sequence: TGTGCCAGCAGCCCTCGAACTTACAGGGGAAGTGAAGCTTTCTTT. Translation: CASSPRTYRGSEAFF.

This clone came up a few times. The J gene is TRBJ1-1, the V gene TRBV7-9; TRBD1 matches 8 bases. V shed 5 bases and J 3 bases; nucleotides not matched to a gene: 5. Germline V gene lookup returns CDR1 SEHNR and CDR2 FQNEAQ (reference sequence). The length of the CDR3 is 14 residues. The CDR3 DNA is TGTGCCAGCAGCGTCACAGGGGGGGACACTGAAGCTTTCTTT. Protein sequence: CASSVTGGDTEAFF.

This clone showed up just a few times. V usage is TRBV7-4 and J usage is TRBJ1-3; perhaps TRBD1 as D (6 bases). V lost 1 base, J lost 2 bases, and 15 bases lay in between. The CDR3 has 17 amino acids. Germline lookup yields CDR1 SGHVT and CDR2 SQSDAQ. The CDR3 DNA follows: TGTGCCAGCAGCTTAGAACGGGGGGCGGTCGCTGGAAACACCATATATTTT. As protein: CASSLERGAVAGNTIYF.

The J gene is TRBJ2-7, the V gene TRBV27; perhaps TRBD2 as D (6 bases). Trimming removed 2 bases from V and 3 bases from J, with 11 bases in between. Looked up from germline, CDR1 is MNHEY and CDR2 is SMNVEV (reference sequence). The CDR3 has 14 amino acids. CDR3 sequence: CASSLIGGNYEQYF. For the CDR3, the DNA is TGTGCCAGCAGTTTAATCGGCGGGAACTACGAGCAGTACTTC.